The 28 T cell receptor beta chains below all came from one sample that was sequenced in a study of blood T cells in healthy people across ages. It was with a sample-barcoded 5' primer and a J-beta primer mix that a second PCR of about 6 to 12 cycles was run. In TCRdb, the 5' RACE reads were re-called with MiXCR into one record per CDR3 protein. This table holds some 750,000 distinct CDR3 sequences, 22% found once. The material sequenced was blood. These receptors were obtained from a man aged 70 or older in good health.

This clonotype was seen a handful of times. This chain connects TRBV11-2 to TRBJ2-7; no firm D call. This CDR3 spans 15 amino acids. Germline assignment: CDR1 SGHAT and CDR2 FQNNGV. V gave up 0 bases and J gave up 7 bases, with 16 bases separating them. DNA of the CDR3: TGTGCCAGCAGCTTAGATTTTAGGGATCCTTTTGAGCAGTACTTC. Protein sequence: CASSLDFRDPFEQYF.

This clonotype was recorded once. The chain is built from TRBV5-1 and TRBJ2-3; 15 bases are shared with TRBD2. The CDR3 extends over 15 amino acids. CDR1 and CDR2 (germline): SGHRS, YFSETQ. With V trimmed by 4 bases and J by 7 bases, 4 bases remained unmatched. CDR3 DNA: TGCGCCAGCAGCGTCGGGACTAGCGGGGGGAATACGCAGTATTTT. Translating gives CASSVGTSGGNTQYF.

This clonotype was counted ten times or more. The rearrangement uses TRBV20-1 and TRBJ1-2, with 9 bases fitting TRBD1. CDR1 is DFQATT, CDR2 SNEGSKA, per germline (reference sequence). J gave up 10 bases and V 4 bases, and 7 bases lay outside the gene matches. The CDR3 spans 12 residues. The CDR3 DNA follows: TGCAGTGCTATGGGACAGGGAGAGGTCTACACCTTC. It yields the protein CSAMGQGEVYTF.

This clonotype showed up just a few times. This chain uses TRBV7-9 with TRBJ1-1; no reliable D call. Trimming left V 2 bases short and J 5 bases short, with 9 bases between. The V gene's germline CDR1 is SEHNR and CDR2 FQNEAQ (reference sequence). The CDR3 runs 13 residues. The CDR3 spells CASSLSSDTEAFF. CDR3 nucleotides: TGTGCCAGCAGCTTATCCTCGGATACTGAAGCTTTCTTT.

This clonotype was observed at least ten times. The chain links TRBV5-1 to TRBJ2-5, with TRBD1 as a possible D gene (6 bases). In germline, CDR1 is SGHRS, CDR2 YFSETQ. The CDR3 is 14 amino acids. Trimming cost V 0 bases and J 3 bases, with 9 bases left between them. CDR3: CASSLGGGEETQYF. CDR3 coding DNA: TGCGCCAGCAGCTTGGGAGGGGGTGAAGAGACCCAGTACTTC.

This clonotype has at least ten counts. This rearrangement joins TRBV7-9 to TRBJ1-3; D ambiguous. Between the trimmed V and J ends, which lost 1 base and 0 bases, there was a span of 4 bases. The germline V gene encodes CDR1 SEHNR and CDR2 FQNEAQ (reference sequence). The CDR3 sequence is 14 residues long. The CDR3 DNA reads TGTGCCAGCAGCTTAGGGCTCTCTGGAAACACCATATATTTT. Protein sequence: CASSLGLSGNTIYF.

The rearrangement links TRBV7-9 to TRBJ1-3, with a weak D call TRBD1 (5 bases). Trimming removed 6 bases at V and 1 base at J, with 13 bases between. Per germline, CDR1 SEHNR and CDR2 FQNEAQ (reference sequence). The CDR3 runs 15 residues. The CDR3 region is CASSFDGASGNTIYF. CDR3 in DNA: TGTGCCAGCAGTTTCGACGGGGCGTCTGGAAACACCATATATTTT. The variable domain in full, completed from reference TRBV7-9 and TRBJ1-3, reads DTGVSQNPRHKITKRGQNVTFRCDPISEHNRLYWYRQTLGQGPEFLTYFQNEAQLEKSRLLSDRFSAERPKGSFSTLEIQRTEQGDSAMYLCASSFDGASGNTIYFGEGSWLTVV.

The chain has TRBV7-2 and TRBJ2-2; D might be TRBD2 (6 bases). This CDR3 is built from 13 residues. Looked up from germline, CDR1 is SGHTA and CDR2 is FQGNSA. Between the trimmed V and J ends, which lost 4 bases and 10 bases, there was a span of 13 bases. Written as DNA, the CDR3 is TGTGCCAGCAGCTGGCCGGGGGTCGAGGAGCTGTTTTTT. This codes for CASSWPGVEELFF. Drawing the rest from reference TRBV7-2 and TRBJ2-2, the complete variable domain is GAGVSQSPSNKVTEKGKDVELRCDPISGHTALYWYRQSLGQGLEFLIYFQGNSAPDKSGLPSDRFSAERTGGSVSTLTIQRTQQEDSAVYLCASSWPGVEELFFGEGSRLTVL.

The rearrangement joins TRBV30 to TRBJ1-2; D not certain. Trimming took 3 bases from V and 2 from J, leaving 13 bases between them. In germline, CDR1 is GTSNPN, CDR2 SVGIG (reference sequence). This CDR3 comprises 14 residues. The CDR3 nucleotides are TGTGCCTGGAGCGCAAAACTAGGAAACTATGGCTACACCTTC. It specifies CAWSAKLGNYGYTF.

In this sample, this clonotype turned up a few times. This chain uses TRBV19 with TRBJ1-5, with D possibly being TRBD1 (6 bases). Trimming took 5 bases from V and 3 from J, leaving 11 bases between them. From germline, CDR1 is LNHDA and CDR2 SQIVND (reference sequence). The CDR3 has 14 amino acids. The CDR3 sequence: CASSLGQHNQPQHF. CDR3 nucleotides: TGTGCCAGTAGTCTGGGACAACACAATCAGCCCCAGCATTTT.

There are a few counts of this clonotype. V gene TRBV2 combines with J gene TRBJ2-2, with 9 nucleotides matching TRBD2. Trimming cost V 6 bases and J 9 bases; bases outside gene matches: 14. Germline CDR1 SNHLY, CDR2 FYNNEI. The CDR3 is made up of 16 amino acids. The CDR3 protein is CASSPMAGGSSRELFF. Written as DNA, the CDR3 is TGTGCCAGCAGCCCCATGGCGGGGGGGTCTTCTCGGGAGCTGTTTTTT.

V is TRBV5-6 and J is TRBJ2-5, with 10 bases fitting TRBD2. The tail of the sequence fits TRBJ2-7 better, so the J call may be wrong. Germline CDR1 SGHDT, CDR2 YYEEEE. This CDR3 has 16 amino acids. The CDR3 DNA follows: TGTGCCAGCAGCTTGTTTAGCGGGAGGCAGTTAAACGAGCAGTACGTC. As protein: CASSLFSGRQLNEQYV.

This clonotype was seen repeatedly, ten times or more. CDR3 DNA: TGTGCCAGCAGCCAACGGGACAGGGTTCTATTAGGCGTTGGCTACACCTTC. Translation: CASSQRDRVLLGVGYTF. This sequence joins TRBV7-8 and TRBJ1-2; 9 bases fit TRBD1. The CDR3 runs to 17 residues. V was pared by 5 bases and J by 7 bases, with 17 bases of the junction left unmatched. Germline V lookup: CDR1 SGHVS, CDR2 FQNEAQ.

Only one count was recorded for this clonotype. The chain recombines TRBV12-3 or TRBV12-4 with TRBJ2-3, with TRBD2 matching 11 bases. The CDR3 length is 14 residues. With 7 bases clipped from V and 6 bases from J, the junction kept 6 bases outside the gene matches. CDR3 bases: TGTGCCAGCACCTCTAGCGGGGGGTGGGATACGCAGTATTTT. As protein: CASTSSGGWDTQYF.

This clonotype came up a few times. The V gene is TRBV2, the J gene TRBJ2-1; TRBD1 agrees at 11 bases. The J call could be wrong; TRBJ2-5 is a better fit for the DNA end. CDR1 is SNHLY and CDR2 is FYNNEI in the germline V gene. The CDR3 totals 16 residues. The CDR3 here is CASSGQGAMVGETQYF. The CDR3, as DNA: TGTGCCAGCAGCGGACAGGGGGCTATGGTAGGGGAGACCCAGTACTTC.

The CDR3 is CAWNRGAGYTF. DNA for the CDR3: TGTGCCTGGAACAGAGGAGCAGGCTACACCTTC. The rearrangement joins TRBV30 to TRBJ1-2; D remains ambiguous. Germline V gene lookup returns CDR1 GTSNPN and CDR2 SVGIG (reference sequence). Between the trimmed V and J ends, which lost 4 bases and 8 bases, there was a span of 11 bases. The CDR3 is made up of 11 amino acids.

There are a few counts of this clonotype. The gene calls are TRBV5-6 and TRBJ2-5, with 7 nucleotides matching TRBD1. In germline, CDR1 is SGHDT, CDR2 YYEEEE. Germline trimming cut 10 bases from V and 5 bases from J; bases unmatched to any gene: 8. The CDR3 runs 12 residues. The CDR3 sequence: CAAGTDRETQYF. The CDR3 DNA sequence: TGTGCCGCCGGGACAGACCGTGAGACCCAGTACTTC.

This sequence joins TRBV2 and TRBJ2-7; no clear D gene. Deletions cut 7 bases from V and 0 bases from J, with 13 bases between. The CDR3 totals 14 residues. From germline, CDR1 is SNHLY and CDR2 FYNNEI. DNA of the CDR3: TGTGCCAGCATCCCCCGTGGGCTCTCCTACGAGCAGTACTTC. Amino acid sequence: CASIPRGLSYEQYF. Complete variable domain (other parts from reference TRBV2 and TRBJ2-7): EPEVTQTPSHQVTQMGQEVILRCVPISNHLYFYWYRQILGQKVEFLVSFYNNEISEKSEIFDDQFSVERPDGSNFTLKIRSTKLEDSAMYFCASIPRGLSYEQYFGPGTRLTVT.

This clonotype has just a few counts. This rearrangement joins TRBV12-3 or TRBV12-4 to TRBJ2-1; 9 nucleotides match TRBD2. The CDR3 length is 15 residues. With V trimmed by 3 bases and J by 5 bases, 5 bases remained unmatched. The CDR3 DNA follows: TGTGCCAGCAGTTTGAGGGTAGCGGGGGACAATGAGCAGTTCTTC. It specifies CASSLRVAGDNEQFF.

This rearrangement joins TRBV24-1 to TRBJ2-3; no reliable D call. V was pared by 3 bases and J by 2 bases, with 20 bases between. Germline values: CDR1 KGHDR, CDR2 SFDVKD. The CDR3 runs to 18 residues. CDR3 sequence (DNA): TGTGCCACCAGTGATGCTGAGATGGGTGGCGCCTACACAGATACGCAGTATTTT. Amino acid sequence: CATSDAEMGGAYTDTQYF.

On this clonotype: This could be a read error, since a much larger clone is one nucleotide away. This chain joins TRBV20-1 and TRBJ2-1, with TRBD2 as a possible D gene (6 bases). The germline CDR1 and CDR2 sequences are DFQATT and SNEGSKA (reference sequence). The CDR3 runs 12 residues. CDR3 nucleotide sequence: TGCAGTGCGATAGCGGTCGGAAATGAGCACTTCTTC. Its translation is CSAIAVGNEHFF.

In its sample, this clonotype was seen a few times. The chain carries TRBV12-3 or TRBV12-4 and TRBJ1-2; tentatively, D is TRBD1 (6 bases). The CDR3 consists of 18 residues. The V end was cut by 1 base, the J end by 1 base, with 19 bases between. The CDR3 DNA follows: TGTGCCAGCAGTTTAGTTCAGGTCAGGGGCTCGGTTAACTATGGCTACACCTTC. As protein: CASSLVQVRGSVNYGYTF.

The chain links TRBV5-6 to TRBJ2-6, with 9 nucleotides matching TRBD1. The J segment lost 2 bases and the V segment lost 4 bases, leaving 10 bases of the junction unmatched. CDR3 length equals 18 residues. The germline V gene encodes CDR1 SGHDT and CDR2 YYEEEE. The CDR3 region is CASSPPNDRGTGANVLTF. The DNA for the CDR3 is TGTGCCAGCAGCCCGCCTAATGACAGGGGGACTGGGGCCAACGTCCTGACTTTC.

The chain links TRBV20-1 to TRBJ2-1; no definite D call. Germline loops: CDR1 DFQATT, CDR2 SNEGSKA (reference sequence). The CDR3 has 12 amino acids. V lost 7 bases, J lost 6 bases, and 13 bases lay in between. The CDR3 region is CSERWLVNEQFF. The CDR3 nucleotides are TGCAGTGAACGGTGGCTAGTCAATGAGCAGTTCTTC.

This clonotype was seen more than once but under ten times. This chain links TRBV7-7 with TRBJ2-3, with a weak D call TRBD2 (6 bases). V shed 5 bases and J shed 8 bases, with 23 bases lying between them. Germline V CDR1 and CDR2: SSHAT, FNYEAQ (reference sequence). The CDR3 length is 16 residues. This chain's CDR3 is CASSQTTTGTGVTQYF. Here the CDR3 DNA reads TGTGCCAGCAGCCAGACTACCACTGGCACGGGGGTTACGCAGTATTTT.

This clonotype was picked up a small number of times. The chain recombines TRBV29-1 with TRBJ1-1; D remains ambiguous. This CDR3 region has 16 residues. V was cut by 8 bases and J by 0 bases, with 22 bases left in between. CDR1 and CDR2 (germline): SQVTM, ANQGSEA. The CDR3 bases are TGCAGCCCCAAACCCGGTAGGCGATGCATGAACACTGAAGCTTTCTTT. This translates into CSPKPGRRCMNTEAFF. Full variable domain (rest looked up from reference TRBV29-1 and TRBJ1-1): SAVISQKPSRDICQRGTSLTIQCQVDSQVTMMFWYRQQPGQSLTLIATANQGSEATYESGFVIDKFPISRPNLTFSTLTVSNMSPEDSSIYLCSPKPGRRCMNTEAFFGQGTRLTVV.

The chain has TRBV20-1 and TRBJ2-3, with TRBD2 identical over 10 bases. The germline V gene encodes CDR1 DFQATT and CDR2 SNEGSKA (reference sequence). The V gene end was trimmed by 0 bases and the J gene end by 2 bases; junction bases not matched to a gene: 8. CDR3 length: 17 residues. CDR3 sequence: CSARDWSGGADTDTQYF. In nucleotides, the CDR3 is TGCAGTGCTAGAGATTGGAGCGGGGGGGCCGACACAGATACGCAGTATTTT.

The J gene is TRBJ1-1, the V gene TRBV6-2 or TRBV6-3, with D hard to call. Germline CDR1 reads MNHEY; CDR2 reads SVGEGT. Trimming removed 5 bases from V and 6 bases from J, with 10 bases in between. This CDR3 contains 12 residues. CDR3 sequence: CASSPGFPEAFF. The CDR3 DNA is TGTGCCAGCAGTCCTGGGTTTCCTGAAGCTTTCTTT.